This TCR beta chain appears in the sequencing data of a study of shared clonotypes between healthy human individuals. The authors loaded around 190 ng DNA, 28,000 or so T cell genomes, into sorted-subset replicate PCRs. Data came from immunoSEQ multiplex PCR; TCRdb stores just in-frame clones and leaves some out. This table holds hundreds of thousands of clones, roughly 72% found once. Material: memory CD4+ T cells sorted from blood. Sample subset: CD45RA-negative fraction. The sequence was collected from a woman in her 30s in good health.

The CDR3 sequence: CASMFEYNQPQHF. CDR3 nucleotides: TGTGCCAGCATGTTCGAGTACAATCAGCCCCAGCATTTT. The chain carries TRBV6-1 and TRBJ1-5; D is unresolved. CDR1 MNHNS and CDR2 SASEGT come from the germline V gene. Trimming took 7 bases from V and 3 from J, leaving 10 bases between them. The length of the CDR3 is 13 residues.